This T cell receptor beta chain was documented in a study of CD8 T cells in Susac syndrome. Random hexamers were used to reverse transcribe the RNA input (0.5 to 1 ug). From the immunoSEQ multiplex PCR reads, TCRdb called clonotypes with MiXCR, one entry per CDR3 protein. Of under 250,000 distinct CDR3 sequences in the sample, approximately 94% were seen once. TEMRA cells were FACS-enriched and CD8+ and CD4+ T cells negatively isolated. V was pared by 5 bases and J by 6 bases, with 7 bases of the junction left unmatched. The CDR3 is 14 residues long. This TCR came from a human donor with Susac syndrome. The V call is TRBV12-3 or TRBV12-4, the J call TRBJ1-2, with TRBD1 identical over 9 bases. The sequencing input was CD4+ T cells from PBMCs. The CDR3 reads CASSRQGVVDGYTF. DNA for the CDR3: TGTGCCAGCAGTAGACAGGGGGTGGTGGATGGCTACACCTTC.